This is a list of T cell receptor beta chains from one sample in a study of shared clonotypes between healthy human individuals. Sequenced by immunoSEQ multiplex PCR; TCRdb stores in-frame clones only, minus some. In the table there are 530,000 or so clones, about three quarters of which are singletons. Sequencing input: PBMCs. Source of these receptors: a woman between 35 and 50 years old in good health. Some clones in this sample may be carry-over from other donors' samples. The CDR3 runs from the conserved cysteine through the conserved F or W. The D gene is left open where the match is weak. Clone size, where shown, is once, few, many, or a class for clones that have expanded.

d_call	v_call	clone_size	j_call	cdr3_aa	cdr3_nt
.	TRBV28	.	TRBJ2-2	CASSQPGQNTGELFF	TGTGCCAGCAGTCAACCCGGACAGAACACCGGGGAGCTGTTTTTT
.	TRBV7-8	.	TRBJ1-5	CASTRSGWGNQPQHF	TGTGCCAGCACCAGGTCCGGATGGGGCAATCAGCCCCAGCATTTT
.	TRBV19	.	TRBJ1-5	CASSMGTSYQPQHF	TGTGCCAGTAGTATGGGGACATCATATCAGCCCCAGCATTTT
TRBD1	TRBV5-6	.	TRBJ1-3	CASSSTGGRRNTIYF	TGTGCCAGCAGCTCGACAGGGGGCAGGAGAAACACCATATATTTT
.	TRBV7-8	few	TRBJ1-5	CASSLGGLSNQPQHF	TGTGCCAGCAGCTTAGGAGGGCTGAGCAATCAGCCCCAGCATTTT
TRBD1	TRBV7-8	.	TRBJ2-2	CASSLARTGGFGGELFF	TGTGCCAGCAGCTTAGCTCGGACAGGGGGTTTTGGCGGGGAGCTGTTTTTT
.	TRBV7-3	.	TRBJ2-7	CASSSGFFPTEQYF	TGTGCCAGCAGTTCCGGTTTTTTTCCGACCGAGCAGTACTTC
TRBD2	TRBV10-3	.	TRBJ2-1	CAISIGSGRGNEQFF	TGTGCCATCAGTATAGGTTCTGGGCGGGGGAATGAGCAGTTCTTC
.	TRBV5-1	.	TRBJ1-2	CASSLEASNYGYTF	TGCGCCAGCAGCTTGGAGGCCAGTAACTATGGCTACACCTTC
.	TRBV7-3	.	TRBJ2-2	CASSLSRATTNTGELFF	TGTGCCAGCAGCTTATCAAGAGCGACTACAAACACCGGGGAGCTGTTTTTT
.	TRBV5-1	.	TRBJ1-6	CASSLDRSNGSPLHF	TGCGCCAGCAGCTTGGACAGGAGTAATGGTTCACCCCTCCACTTT
TRBD1	TRBV7-9	.	TRBJ1-1	CASSLGQGGNTEAFF	TGTGCCAGCAGCTTGGGACAGGGGGGGAACACTGAAGCTTTCTTT
TRBD2	TRBV7-3	many	TRBJ2-1	CASSPQGGPRDEQFF	TGTGCCAGCAGCCCCCAGGGAGGGCCGAGAGATGAGCAGTTCTTC
.	TRBV10-3	.	TRBJ1-5	CAISESDLGQGGHQPQHF	TGTGCCATCAGTGAGTCAGACCTCGGGCAGGGAGGCCATCAGCCCCAGCATTTT
.	TRBV5-6	.	TRBJ2-7	CASSLGGAEQYF	TGTGCCAGCAGCTTGGGGGGAGCGGAGCAGTACTTC
.	TRBV19	.	TRBJ2-7	CASSITAYSGEQYF	TGTGCCAGTAGTATCACCGCGTACTCGGGCGAGCAGTACTTC
.	TRBV5-1	.	TRBJ2-1	CASSPRTTEQFF	TGCGCCAGCAGCCCGCGGACTACGGAGCAGTTCTTC
TRBD1	TRBV5-5	.	TRBJ1-1	CASSLQGARWTEAFF	TGTGCCAGCAGCTTGCAGGGGGCGCGATGGACTGAAGCTTTCTTT
TRBD2	TRBV6-5	.	TRBJ2-1	CASSYNLAGVGEQFF	TGTGCCAGCAGTTACAACCTAGCGGGAGTAGGTGAGCAGTTCTTC
TRBD1	TRBV15	few	TRBJ2-2	CATSRDLGDRDTGELFF	TGTGCCACCAGCAGAGATCTTGGAGACAGGGACACCGGGGAGCTGTTTTTT
.	TRBV5-1	.	TRBJ2-3	CASSFRRFTDTQYF	TGCGCCAGCAGCTTTAGGCGCTTCACAGATACGCAGTATTTT
.	TRBV11-2	.	TRBJ1-1	CASSLEGTANTEAFF	TGTGCCAGCAGCTTGGAAGGGACGGCCAACACTGAAGCTTTCTTT
.	TRBV9	.	TRBJ2-5	CASSGTGLVSSETQYF	TGTGCCAGCAGCGGCACGGGACTCGTAAGTTCAGAGACCCAGTACTTC
TRBD1	TRBV30	.	TRBJ1-1	CAWTPGQTWVGEAFF	TGTGCCTGGACCCCGGGACAGACTTGGGTCGGTGAAGCTTTCTTT
TRBD1	TRBV6-5	.	TRBJ1-1	CASSYDLTGANTEAFF	TGTGCCAGCAGTTACGACTTGACAGGGGCCAACACTGAAGCTTTCTTT
TRBD1	TRBV19	.	TRBJ1-2	CASSIRDRWGTSANYGYTF	TGTGCCAGTAGTATCCGGGACAGGTGGGGTACCTCAGCTAACTATGGCTACACCTTC
TRBD2	TRBV2	few	TRBJ2-7	CASSTNPGGVYEQYF	TGTGCCAGCAGTACTAACCCGGGGGGAGTCTACGAGCAGTACTTC
TRBD2	TRBV29-1	many	TRBJ2-1	CSVRLALGGGNEQFF	TGCAGCGTTCGTCTCGCACTGGGGGGGGGCAATGAGCAGTTCTTC
.	TRBV7-2	once	TRBJ2-7	CASSLDRSYSYEQYF	TGTGCCAGCAGCTTAGACAGATCCTACTCCTACGAGCAGTACTTC
.	TRBV19	.	TRBJ2-2	CASSIDSKSGELFF	TGTGCCAGTAGTATAGATAGTAAGTCCGGGGAGCTGTTTTTT
.	TRBV14	.	TRBJ1-1	CASSNNQIGAFF	TGTGCCAGCAGCAACAACCAAATAGGGGCTTTCTTT
TRBD1	TRBV7-2	.	TRBJ2-7	CASSLDRGVVYEQYF	TGTGCCAGCAGCTTAGACAGGGGGGTCGTCTACGAGCAGTACTTC
TRBD2	TRBV27	.	TRBJ2-1	CASRGYSGADNEQFF	TGTGCCAGCAGGGGATATAGCGGGGCGGACAATGAGCAGTTCTTC
.	TRBV7-2	.	TRBJ1-2	CASSWGRTMSGYTF	TGTGCCAGCAGCTGGGGGCGTACTATGAGCGGCTACACCTTC
.	TRBV7-9	many	TRBJ1-2	CASSDRDGDRGYTF	TGTGCCAGCAGCGACCGGGACGGCGATCGGGGCTACACCTTC
TRBD2	TRBV5-1	many	TRBJ2-1	CASSLEASGSSYNEQFF	TGCGCCAGCAGCTTGGAGGCTAGCGGCAGCTCCTACAATGAGCAGTTCTTC
.	TRBV5-1	.	TRBJ2-1	CASSLMDLGPTFHEQFF	TGCGCCAGCAGCTTGATGGACCTGGGACCCACTTTCCATGAGCAGTTCTTC
TRBD1	TRBV7-9	.	TRBJ2-7	CASSALERGQGYEQYF	TGTGCCAGCAGCGCCCTGGAGCGGGGACAGGGCTACGAGCAGTACTTC
.	TRBV19	.	TRBJ2-7	CASRPTGNYEQYF	TGTGCCAGTAGACCGACAGGAAACTACGAGCAGTACTTC
.	TRBV28	.	TRBJ2-7	CASSDQVAASEQYF	TGTGCCAGCAGCGACCAAGTGGCGGCATCCGAGCAGTACTTT
TRBD2	TRBV28	few	TRBJ2-1	CASSFTGLAVYNEQFF	TGTGCCAGCAGTTTTACGGGACTAGCGGTATACAATGAGCAGTTCTTC
.	TRBV28	.	TRBJ1-6	CASSFSQGASNSPLHF	TGTGCCAGCAGTTTCAGTCAGGGAGCAAGCAATTCACCCCTCCACTTT
TRBD2	TRBV11-2	.	TRBJ2-7	CASSVLAGSRYEQYF	TGTGCCAGCAGCGTACTAGCGGGAAGCCGATACGAGCAGTACTTC
.	TRBV10-3	.	TRBJ1-1	CAISEMETNTEAFF	TGTGCCATCAGTGAGATGGAGACGAACACTGAAGCTTTCTTT
.	TRBV5-1	.	TRBJ1-2	CASSLEGVIAYGYTF	TGCGCCAGCAGCTTGGAGGGGGTTATCGCCTATGGCTACACCTTC
.	TRBV27	.	TRBJ1-2	CASRKLGGNYGYTF	TGTGCCAGCAGGAAATTAGGGGGTAACTATGGCTACACCTTC
.	TRBV5-1	.	TRBJ1-5	CASSFMSGINQPQHF	TGCGCCAGCAGCTTCATGTCGGGGATCAATCAGCCCCAGCATTTT
TRBD2	TRBV7-9	.	TRBJ2-7	CASSFTSGRDEQYF	TGTGCCAGCAGCTTTACTTCAGGGAGGGACGAGCAGTACTTC
.	TRBV18	.	TRBJ2-7	CASSPYFEPSYEQYF	TGTGCCAGCTCACCATATTTTGAACCATCCTACGAGCAGTACTTC
.	TRBV19	.	TRBJ1-3	CASSRGAGAGNTIYF	TGTGCCAGTAGTAGAGGGGCAGGGGCCGGAAACACCATATATTTT
.	TRBV30	.	TRBJ1-2	CAWSVPNTVYGYTF	TGTGCCTGGAGTGTACCGAACACCGTCTATGGCTACACCTTC